The 11 T cell receptor beta chains below come from one sample, sequenced in a study of T-cell memory formation after mild COVID-19. Each CDR3 protein is one row after TCRdb ran MiXCR on the 5' RACE reads. The profile shows 120,000 to 150,000 distinct CDR3 sequences, around 14% of them singletons. The sequenced material came from PBMCs or a T cell subset sorted from them (not recorded which). Receptors originate from an adult woman who had mild COVID-19 (a few samples of this study predate the infection). Cell type and time point are not known.

This rearrangement joins TRBV12-5 to TRBJ2-1; perhaps TRBD1 as D (6 bases). The V gene's germline CDR1 is LGHNT and CDR2 FRNRAP. Between the trimmed V and J ends, which lost 3 bases and 8 bases, there was a span of 17 bases. The CDR3 loop spans 15 amino acids. The CDR3 nucleotides are TGTGCTAGTGGTTTTCCAGGGGATGGGAGTGATGAGCAGTTCTTC. It translates to CASGFPGDGSDEQFF.

The J gene is TRBJ1-1, the V gene TRBV5-5; 12 positions match TRBD1. Germline loops: CDR1 SGHKS, CDR2 YYEKEE (reference sequence). V shed 4 bases and J 1 base; nucleotides not matched to a gene: 11. The CDR3 spans 18 residues. The CDR3 reads CASSPLGQGAWENTEAFF. CDR3 DNA: TGTGCCAGCAGCCCGTTGGGACAGGGGGCTTGGGAGAACACTGAAGCTTTCTTT.

The table lists this clonotype with a few counts. The genes are TRBV20-1 and TRBJ2-7; 7 nucleotides line up with TRBD1. With V trimmed by 2 bases and J by 6 bases, 4 bases remained unmatched. The germline V gene encodes CDR1 DFQATT and CDR2 SNEGSKA (reference sequence). This CDR3 comprises 12 residues. The CDR3 loop is CSARTHRGEQYF. The CDR3 coding sequence is TGCAGTGCTAGAACCCACAGGGGCGAGCAGTACTTC.

A few counts support this clonotype. This rearrangement joins TRBV6-5 to TRBJ2-1; the match to TRBD2 covers 10 bases. The CDR3 has 15 residues. V lost 4 bases, J lost 7 bases, and 7 bases stayed unmatched. CDR1 is MNHEY, CDR2 SVGAGI, per germline. In nucleotides, the CDR3 is TGTGCCAGCAGTTCTGACCCGGGACTAGCGAATGAGCAGTTCTTC. As protein: CASSSDPGLANEQFF.

This chain joins TRBV30 and TRBJ1-1; D unclear. Trimming took off 3 bases at V and 4 bases at J, with 9 bases between the two ends. Germline assignment: CDR1 GTSNPN and CDR2 SVGIG (reference sequence). The CDR3 loop spans 12 amino acids. CDR3 nucleotide sequence: TGTGCCTGGAGCGAGTTCAGCACTGAAGCTTTCTTT. This encodes CAWSEFSTEAFF.

This clonotype showed up just a few times. The chain recombines TRBV4-1 with TRBJ2-1, with 8 bases lining up with TRBD2. Germline-derived CDR1 and CDR2 are MGHRA and YSYEKL. This CDR3 spans 16 amino acids. Trimming removed 3 bases from V and 8 bases from J; junction bases left unmatched: 12. DNA of the CDR3: TGCGCCAGCAGCCATAAGACGGGGGGGGCCGTCCATGAGCAGTTCTTC. Translated: CASSHKTGGAVHEQFF.

The chain uses TRBV5-1 and TRBJ2-7; TRBD1 is a possible D gene (6 bases). Trimming shortened V by 0 bases and J by 5 bases, and 12 bases separated the two germline ends. The CDR3 covers 14 residues. Looked up from germline, CDR1 is SGHRS and CDR2 is YFSETQ. CDR3 sequence (DNA): TGCGCCAGCAGCTTGGTACAGGGAGCCCACGAGCAGTACTTC. This codes for CASSLVQGAHEQYF.

This clonotype was detected only a few times. The chain carries TRBV10-3 and TRBJ2-3, with a possible D match to TRBD2 (6 bases). Trimming removed 4 bases from V and 0 bases from J, with 14 bases in between. Germline CDR1 is ENHRY and CDR2 is SYGVKD. The CDR3 runs to 16 residues. The CDR3 DNA reads TGTGCCATCAGTGTAGTTGGCGGGGAAAGCACAGATACGCAGTATTTT. Translation gives CAISVVGGESTDTQYF.

V gene TRBV30 combines with J gene TRBJ2-3, with a weak D call TRBD1 (6 bases). The germline V and J ends were trimmed by 2 bases and 4 bases, with 16 bases remaining between them. The germline gives CDR1 GTSNPN, CDR2 SVGIG (reference sequence). The CDR3 runs to 15 residues. The chain's CDR3 is CAWSITGIVSDTQYF. In DNA form, the CDR3 reads TGTGCCTGGAGTATAACAGGGATAGTGTCAGATACGCAGTATTTT.

Here the CDR3 DNA reads TGTGCCAGCAGCCAATTCGCATCCTACGAGCAGTACTTC. Its translation is CASSQFASYEQYF. This chain links TRBV4-2 with TRBJ2-7, with no clear D. Germline lookup yields CDR1 LGHNA and CDR2 YNFKEQ. The ends were cut back, 2 bases at V and 1 base at J, with 6 bases in the middle. CDR3 length equals 13 residues.

The chain uses TRBV12-3 or TRBV12-4 and TRBJ2-3, with D perhaps TRBD1 (6 bases). CDR3 length: 14 amino acids. V lost 4 bases and J lost 4, with 12 bases in between. CDR3: CASSSSAGADTQYF. CDR3 nucleotides: TGTGCCAGCAGTTCCTCGGCAGGGGCAGATACGCAGTATTTT.